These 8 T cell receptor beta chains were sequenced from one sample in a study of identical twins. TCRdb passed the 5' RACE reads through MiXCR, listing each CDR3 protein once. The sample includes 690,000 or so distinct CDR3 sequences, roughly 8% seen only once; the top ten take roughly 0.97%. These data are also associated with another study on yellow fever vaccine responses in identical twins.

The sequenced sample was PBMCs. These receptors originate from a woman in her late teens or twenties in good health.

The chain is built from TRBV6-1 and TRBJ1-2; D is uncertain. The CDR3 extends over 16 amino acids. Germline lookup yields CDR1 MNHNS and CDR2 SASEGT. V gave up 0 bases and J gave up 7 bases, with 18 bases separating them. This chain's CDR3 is CASSEALGSRASGYTF. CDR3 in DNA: TGTGCCAGCAGTGAAGCGTTGGGCTCCCGGGCCTCTGGCTACACCTTC.

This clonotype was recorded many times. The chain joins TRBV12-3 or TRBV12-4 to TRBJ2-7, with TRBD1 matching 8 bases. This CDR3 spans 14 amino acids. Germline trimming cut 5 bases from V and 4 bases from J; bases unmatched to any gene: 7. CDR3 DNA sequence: TGTGCCAGCAGTCCAGGACAGGGTCGGTACGAGCAGTACTTC. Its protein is CASSPGQGRYEQYF.

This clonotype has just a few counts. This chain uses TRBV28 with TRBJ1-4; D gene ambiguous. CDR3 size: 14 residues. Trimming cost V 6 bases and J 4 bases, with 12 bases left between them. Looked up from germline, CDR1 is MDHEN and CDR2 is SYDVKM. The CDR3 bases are TGTGCCAGCAGGACGGACGGTCTTAATGAAAAACTGTTTTTT. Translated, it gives CASRTDGLNEKLFF. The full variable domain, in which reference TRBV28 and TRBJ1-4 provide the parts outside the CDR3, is DVKVTQSSRYLVKRTGEKVFLECVQDMDHENMFWYRQDPGLGLRLIYFSYDVKMKEKGDIPEGYSVSREKKERFSLILESASTNQTSMYLCASRTDGLNEKLFFGSGTQLSVL.

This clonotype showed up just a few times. The CDR3 region has the DNA TGTGCCAGCAGCTTAACCGGGATGTACAATGAGCAGTTCTTC. This sequence encodes CASSLTGMYNEQFF. V usage is TRBV7-9 and J usage is TRBJ2-1, with D perhaps TRBD2 (5 bases). With 2 bases removed from V and 4 bases from J, the gap between germline ends came to 9 bases. The CDR3 covers 14 residues. The germline V gene encodes CDR1 SEHNR and CDR2 FQNEAQ (reference sequence).

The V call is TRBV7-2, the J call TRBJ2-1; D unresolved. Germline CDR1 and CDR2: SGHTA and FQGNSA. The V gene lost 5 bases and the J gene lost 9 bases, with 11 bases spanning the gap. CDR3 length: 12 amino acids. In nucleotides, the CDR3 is TGTGCCAGCAGCCCCCCCCGCCCTGAGCAGTTCTTC. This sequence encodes CASSPPRPEQFF.

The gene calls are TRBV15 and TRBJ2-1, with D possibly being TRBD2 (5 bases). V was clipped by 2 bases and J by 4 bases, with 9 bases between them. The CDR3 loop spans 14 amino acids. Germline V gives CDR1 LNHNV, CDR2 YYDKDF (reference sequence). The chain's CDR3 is CATSRRSGYNEQFF. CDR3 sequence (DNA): TGTGCCACCAGCAGACGGAGCGGATACAATGAGCAGTTCTTC. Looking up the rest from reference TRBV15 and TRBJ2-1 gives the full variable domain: DAMVIQNPRYQVTQFGKPVTLSCSQTLNHNVMYWYQQKSSQAPKLLFHYYDKDFNNEADTPDNFQSRRPNTSFCFLDIRSPGLGDTAMYLCATSRRSGYNEQFFGPGTRLTVL.

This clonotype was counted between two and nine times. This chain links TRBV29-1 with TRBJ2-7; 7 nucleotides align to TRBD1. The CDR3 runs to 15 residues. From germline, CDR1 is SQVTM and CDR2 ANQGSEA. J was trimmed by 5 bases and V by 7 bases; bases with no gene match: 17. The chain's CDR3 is CSATLSPGQSHEQYF. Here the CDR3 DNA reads TGCAGCGCTACCCTGTCCCCGGGACAGAGTCACGAGCAGTACTTC.

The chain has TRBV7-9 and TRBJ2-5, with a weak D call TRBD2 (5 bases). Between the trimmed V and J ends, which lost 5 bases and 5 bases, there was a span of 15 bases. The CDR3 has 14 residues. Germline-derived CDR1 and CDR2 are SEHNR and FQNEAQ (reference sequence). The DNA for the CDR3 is TGTGCCAGCAGCCCCCCGCGGGCGCCGGAGACCCAGTACTTC. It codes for CASSPPRAPETQYF.